This T cell receptor (beta chain) was found in a study of CD8+ T cells in alopecia areata (dated by TCRdb to about 2018). Some background on the complete study: Skin from C3H/HeJ donors with spontaneous alopecia (roughly 6-12 months old) was grafted onto female C3H/HeJ recipients aged about 6-10 weeks. The RNA source kit depended on sample type: the PAXgene miRNA kit for fixed scalp, the miRNeasy kit for PBMCs, and the RNeasy kit for mouse skin. Scalp clonality was compared among normal scalp (n=4), patchy alopecia areata scalp (n=8), and alopecia totalis/universalis scalp (n=8). TCRbeta CDR3 regions were amplified by immunoSEQ multiplex PCR with 35 Vbeta forward and 13 Jbeta reverse primers. On the human side, TCRbeta sequencing was run on scalp tissue and on sorted CD4+ and CD8+ peripheral blood T cells from healthy controls and from alopecia areata patients with either patchy or totalis/universalis disease. High-throughput TCRbeta sequencing was used to examine T cell clonal expansion in alopecia areata in both the C3H/HeJ mouse model and human patients.

Study-level results and caveats: Lesional scalp, especially in alopecia totalis/universalis, showed higher clonality and more expanded CD8+ clones than normal scalp, suggesting antigenic drive. Shared TCR sequences between patients were less evident than in mice, which may be partly attributable to HLA diversity in the patient population. Unlike mouse skin, which is dominated by gammadelta T cells, normal human skin has resident alphabeta T cells that are also sequenced, and this complicates analysis of the scalp TCR repertoire.

The germline V gene (reference sequence) supplies CDR1 FNHDT and CDR2 SITEND. V drops 2 bases and J drops 4 bases, leaving 11 bases in between. The CDR3 goes from the cysteine to the phenylalanine over 14 residues. Part of the CDR3 DNA is given, 30 bases translated from base 1. Libraries were built with the immunoSEQ multiplex PCR assay. RNA was extracted from all samples and reverse transcribed into cDNA as template for TCR sequencing. First-strand cDNA was synthesized with SuperScript III using a 2:1 mix of oligo-dT and random hexamers. A synthetic immune receptor repertoire was used to gauge amplification bias, and whatever bias remained was removed computationally. Libraries were sequenced on Illumina HiSeq with 60 bp reads covering the CDR3, read from J toward V. The original methods were these. After raw reads were preprocessed to remove errors, the CDR3 was defined following IMGT conventions as running from the conserved cysteine to phenylalanine. Clonality was calculated as 1 minus Shannon entropy normalized by log2 of the number of productive unique TCRs. CD4 or CD8 identity of scalp clones was inferred by cross-referencing scalp TCRbeta sequences with sorted blood CD4 and CD8 repertoires. Here the immuneACCESS table is served through TCRdb, limited to in-frame sequences with V and J called. Missing clones are a known gap in these copies; in checked studies unresolved V genes cover under half, and the rest lacks a known reason. The V and J calls and clone size are taken from that table; D and trimming were inferred from the DNA. The table for this sample lists roughly 260,000 clones, none of them counted only once. More than 0.95% of the sample belongs to the ten largest clones.

A word on this clone: What antigen it recognizes has not been identified. In this record, gene identifiers and germline sequences come from the mouse. The DNA ends 4 residues before the CDR3 does, and the rest of the CDR3 is filled in from the germline J gene.

Pooled mouse cutaneous lymph node cells were stained for CD4, CD8alpha, NKG2D, NKG2ACE and other markers and were then sorted on a BD Influx. The sequence was collected from a C3H/HeJ mouse with alopecia areata. Mice of this line possess the MHC haplotype H2-k. Sequencing was done on a sample of CD4+ T cells sorted from a lymph node. The chain is assembled from TRBV19 and TRBJ2-3; a tentative D call is TRBD2 (6 bases match). The DNA read from the CDR3 is TGTGCCAGCAGTATTGGGGGAGGTCCAGAA. This sequence encodes CASSIGGGPE. Given in full, the CDR3 is CASSIGGGPETLYF.